This is a list of T cell receptor beta chains from one sample in a study of T cell responses to AZD1222 COVID-19 vaccine. Method: immunoSEQ multiplex PCR; TCRdb's copy keeps in-frame clones and lacks some. Of about 59,000 clones listed, roughly 89% are singletons. Specimen: peripheral blood, collected 28 days after the second AZD1222 dose. All receptors derive from an adult who received the AZD1222 COVID-19 vaccine. Both conserved end residues are part of each CDR3. A D gene is named only where the DNA matches it firmly. Part of the rows lack a size; the others show once, few, many or a class for expanded clones.

TRBJ2-7	.	.	TRBV7-6	CASSLGKIPDYEQYF	TGTGCCAGCAGCTTAGGGAAGATACCCGACTACGAGCAGTACTTC
TRBJ2-7	.	.	TRBV7-9	CASSSWELEPYEQYF	TGTGCCAGCAGCTCGTGGGAGCTGGAACCCTACGAGCAGTACTTC
TRBJ2-7	.	.	TRBV19	CASSIEGGGCSYEQYF	TGTGCCAGTAGTATAGAGGGAGGAGGTTGCTCCTACGAGCAGTACTTC
TRBJ1-2	.	.	TRBV29-1	CSVAFGVGYTF	TGCAGCGTTGCCTTCGGAGTCGGCTACACCTTC
TRBJ2-7	.	.	TRBV19	CASSQRAFYEQYF	TGTGCCAGTAGTCAGCGGGCGTTCTACGAGCAGTACTTC
TRBJ2-2	.	.	TRBV30	CAWSGNRLVTGELFF	TGTGCCTGGAGTGGGAACAGGCTCGTTACCGGGGAGCTGTTTTTT
TRBJ2-5	.	.	TRBV5-1	CASSLGTLWETQYF	TGCGCCAGCAGCTTAGGGACCCTCTGGGAGACCCAGTACTTC
TRBJ2-7	.	once	TRBV3-1/TRBV3-2	CASRLDSSYEQYF	TGTGCCAGCAGACTTGACTCGTCCTACGAGCAGTACTTC
TRBJ2-3	.	.	TRBV4-2	CASSQEGEALPGDTQYF	TGTGCCAGCAGCCAAGAAGGAGAAGCGCTCCCGGGGGATACGCAGTATTTT
TRBJ1-5	.	.	TRBV4-1	CASSQESGYSNQPQHF	TGCGCCAGCAGCCAAGAATCGGGCTATAGCAATCAGCCCCAGCATTTT
TRBJ2-3	TRBD2	.	TRBV4-2	CASSQNAHSSGGAGTDTQYF	TGTGCCAGCAGCCAAAACGCTCACTCTAGCGGGGGGGCCGGCACAGATACGCAGTATTTT
TRBJ2-1	TRBD2	.	TRBV7-2	CASSFAASGSSYNEQFF	TGTGCCAGCAGCTTTGCGGCTAGCGGGAGCTCCTACAATGAGCAGTTCTTC
TRBJ1-1	.	.	TRBV2	CASRVRIMNTEAFF	TGTGCCAGCAGAGTAAGGATCATGAACACTGAAGCTTTCTTT
TRBJ1-4	.	.	TRBV30	CAWSGLGGYEKLFF	TGTGCCTGGAGTGGGCTGGGCGGGTATGAAAAACTGTTTTTT
TRBJ2-1	TRBD1	.	TRBV10-1	CASSGGQGNEQFF	TGCGCCAGCAGTGGGGGACAGGGCAATGAGCAGTTCTTC
TRBJ2-3	.	.	TRBV11-2	CASSLVPDTQYF	TGTGCCAGCAGCTTAGTTCCAGATACGCAGTATTTT
TRBJ1-6	.	.	TRBV6-6	CASSYLRGSPLHF	TGTGCCAGCAGTTACCTGAGGGGATCACCCCTCCACTTT
TRBJ1-2	.	.	TRBV5-1	CASSLAMGEGYTF	TGCGCCAGCAGCTTGGCCATGGGGGAGGGCTACACCTTC
TRBJ2-7	.	.	TRBV27	CASSQNTYEQYF	TGTGCCAGCAGTCAGAACACATACGAGCAGTACTTC
TRBJ1-2	.	.	TRBV27	CASTPGHNYGYTF	TGTGCCAGCACCCCCGGACACAACTATGGCTACACCTTC
TRBJ2-6	.	.	TRBV2	CASSEGALAGANVLTF	TGTGCCAGCAGTGAAGGGGCTTTAGCTGGGGCCAACGTCCTGACTTTC
TRBJ1-1	.	.	TRBV28	CASGQLNTEAFF	TGTGCCAGCGGTCAGTTGAACACTGAAGCTTTCTTT
TRBJ1-2	.	.	TRBV19	CASSNNYGYTF	TGTGCCAGTAGTAATAACTATGGCTACACCTTC
TRBJ1-5	.	.	TRBV21-1	CAPQRGGKNNQPQHF	TGTGCACCCCAACGGGGGGGGAAAAATAATCAGCCCCAGCATTTT
TRBJ1-6	TRBD1	.	TRBV5-1	CASSDGTGASPLHF	TGCGCCAGCAGCGATGGGACAGGGGCTTCACCCCTCCACTTT
TRBJ1-4	.	.	TRBV7-9	CASSLGQAASELFF	TGTGCCAGCAGCTTAGGGCAAGCGGCGTCGGAACTGTTTTTT
TRBJ1-2	.	.	TRBV28	CASSLGMTAAGYTF	TGTGCCAGCAGTTTGGGGATGACAGCTGCTGGCTACACCTTC
TRBJ1-5	.	.	TRBV11-2	CASSPGVQGANQPQHF	TGTGCCAGCAGCCCCGGGGTCCAGGGAGCCAATCAGCCCCAGCATTTT
TRBJ1-1	.	.	TRBV29-1	CSGTNTEAFF	TGCAGCGGGACGAACACTGAAGCTTTCTTT
TRBJ2-3	TRBD2	.	TRBV6-1	CASSEMVAGETDTQYF	TGTGCCAGCAGTGAAATGGTAGCGGGAGAAACAGATACGCAGTATTTT
TRBJ2-1	.	.	TRBV10-1	CASTSQKQFF	TGCGCCAGCACGAGCCAGAAGCAGTTCTTC
TRBJ2-5	.	.	TRBV18	CASSLDLKETQYF	TGTGCCAGCTCACTGGACTTGAAAGAGACCCAGTACTTC
TRBJ1-5	TRBD1	.	TRBV5-8	CASSRTQGSLPINQPQHF	TGTGCCAGCAGCCGGACACAGGGGTCTTTACCCATTAATCAGCCCCAGCATTTT
TRBJ1-2	.	.	TRBV5-1	CASSPEGGYGYTF	TGCGCCAGCAGCCCCGAGGGGGGGTATGGCTACACCTTC
TRBJ1-3	.	once	TRBV3-1/TRBV3-2	CASSHLTALSGNTIYF	TGTGCCAGCAGCCATTTAACAGCCCTCTCTGGAAACACCATATATTTT
TRBJ2-3	TRBD2	.	TRBV11-2	CASSILAGGQSTDTQYF	TGTGCCAGCAGCATACTAGCGGGGGGGCAAAGTACAGATACGCAGTATTTT
TRBJ2-1	.	.	TRBV29-1	CSVGKVLDNEQFF	TGCAGCGTTGGGAAGGTCCTAGACAATGAGCAGTTCTTC
TRBJ2-5	TRBD2	.	TRBV14	CANFGGRGFKETQYF	TGTGCCAATTTCGGCGGGAGGGGTTTTAAAGAGACCCAGTACTTC
TRBJ2-3	.	.	TRBV30	CAWSDPGLGTDTQYF	TGTGCCTGGAGTGATCCGGGACTCGGCACAGATACGCAGTATTTT
TRBJ1-2	.	.	TRBV6-6	CASSVGENYGYTF	TGTGCCAGCAGTGTCGGCGAAAACTATGGCTACACCTTC
TRBJ1-5	.	.	TRBV7-9	CASSLGGASNQPQHF	TGTGCCAGCAGCTTAGGGGGGGCAAGCAATCAGCCCCAGCATTTT
TRBJ2-7	TRBD1	.	TRBV28	CASSSSGQGADEQYF	TGTGCCAGCAGTTCGTCGGGACAGGGGGCAGACGAGCAGTACTTC
TRBJ1-6	.	few	TRBV28	CASSLYRAPQGSPLHF	TGTGCCAGCAGTTTGTACCGGGCCCCCCAGGGTTCACCCCTCCACTTT
TRBJ2-5	.	.	TRBV19	CATSDVETQYF	TGTGCCACGTCAGATGTGGAGACCCAGTACTTC
TRBJ2-6	.	.	TRBV30	CAWRQNSGLRDNVLTF	TGTGCCTGGAGGCAAAACAGTGGGCTTAGGGACAACGTCCTGACTTTC
TRBJ2-7	TRBD1	.	TRBV5-1	CASSSWTGRTAYEQYF	TGCGCCAGCAGCTCTTGGACAGGTCGGACGGCCTACGAGCAGTACTTC
TRBJ1-4	TRBD1	.	TRBV12-3/TRBV12-4	CASTDRGLEKLFF	TGTGCCAGCACCGACAGGGGGCTCGAAAAACTGTTTTTT
TRBJ1-4	.	.	TRBV12-2	CASRIRDRGEKLFF	TGTGCAAGTCGCATCCGGGACAGGGGTGAAAAACTGTTTTTT